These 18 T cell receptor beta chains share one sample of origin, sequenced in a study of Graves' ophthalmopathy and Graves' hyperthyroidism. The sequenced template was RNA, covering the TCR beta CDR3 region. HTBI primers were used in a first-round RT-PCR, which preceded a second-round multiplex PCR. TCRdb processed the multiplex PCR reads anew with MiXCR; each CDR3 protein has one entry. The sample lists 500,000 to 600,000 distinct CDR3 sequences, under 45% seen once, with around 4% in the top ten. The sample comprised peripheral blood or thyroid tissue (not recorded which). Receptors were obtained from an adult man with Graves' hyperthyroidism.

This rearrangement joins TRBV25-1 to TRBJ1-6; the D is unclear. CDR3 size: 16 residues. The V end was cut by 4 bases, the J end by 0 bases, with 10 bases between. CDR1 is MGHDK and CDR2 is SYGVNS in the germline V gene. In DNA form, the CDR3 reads TGTGCCAGCAGTGCTAGTCTGAGCTCCTATAATTCACCCCTCCACTTT. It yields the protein CASSASLSSYNSPLHF.

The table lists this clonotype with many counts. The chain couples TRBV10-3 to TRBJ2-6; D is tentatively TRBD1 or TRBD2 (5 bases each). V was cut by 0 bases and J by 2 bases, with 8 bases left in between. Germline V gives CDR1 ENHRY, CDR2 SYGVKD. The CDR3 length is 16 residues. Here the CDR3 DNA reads TGTGCCATCAGTGAGTCACGGGGCACTGGGGCCAACGTCCTGACTTTC. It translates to CAISESRGTGANVLTF.

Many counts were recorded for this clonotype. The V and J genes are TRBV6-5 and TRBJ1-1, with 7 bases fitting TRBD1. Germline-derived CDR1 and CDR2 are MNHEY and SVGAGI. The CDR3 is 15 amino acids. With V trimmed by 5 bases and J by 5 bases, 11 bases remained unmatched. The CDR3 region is CASSPELQGGTEAFF. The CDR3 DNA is TGTGCCAGCAGTCCAGAGTTGCAGGGGGGGACTGAAGCTTTCTTT.

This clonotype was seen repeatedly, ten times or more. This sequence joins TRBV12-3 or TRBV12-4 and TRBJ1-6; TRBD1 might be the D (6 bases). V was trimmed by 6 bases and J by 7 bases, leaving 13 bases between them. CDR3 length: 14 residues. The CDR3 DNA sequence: TGTGCCAGCAGGTCCAGGGGTACCAATTCACCCCTCCACTTT. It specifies CASRSRGTNSPLHF.

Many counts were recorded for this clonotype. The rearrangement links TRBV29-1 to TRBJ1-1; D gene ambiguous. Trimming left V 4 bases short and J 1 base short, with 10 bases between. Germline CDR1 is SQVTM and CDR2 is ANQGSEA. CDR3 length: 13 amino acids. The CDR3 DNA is TGCAGCGTTGCCCCAACTGAGAACACTGAAGCTTTCTTT. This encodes CSVAPTENTEAFF. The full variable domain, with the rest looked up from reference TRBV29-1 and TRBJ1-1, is SAVISQKPSRDICQRGTSLTIQCQVDSQVTMMFWYRQQPGQSLTLIATANQGSEATYESGFVIDKFPISRPNLTFSTLTVSNMSPEDSSIYLCSVAPTENTEAFFGQGTRLTVV.

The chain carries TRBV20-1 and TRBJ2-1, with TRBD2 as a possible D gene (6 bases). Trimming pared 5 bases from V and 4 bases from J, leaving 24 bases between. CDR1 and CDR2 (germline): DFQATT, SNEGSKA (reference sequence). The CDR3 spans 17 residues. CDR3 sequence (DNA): TGCAGTGCTGCCCCTGTTCGCGGCGGCGGACTATACAATGAGCAGTTCTTC. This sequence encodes CSAAPVRGGGLYNEQFF.

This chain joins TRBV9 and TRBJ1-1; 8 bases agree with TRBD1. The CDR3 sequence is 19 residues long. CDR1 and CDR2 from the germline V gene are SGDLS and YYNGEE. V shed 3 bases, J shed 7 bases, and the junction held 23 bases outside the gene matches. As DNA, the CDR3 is TGTGCCAGCAGCGGACTAGCGGGAGGTGCAGGGGGCGCATCAAGTGAAGCTTTCTTT. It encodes CASSGLAGGAGGASSEAFF.

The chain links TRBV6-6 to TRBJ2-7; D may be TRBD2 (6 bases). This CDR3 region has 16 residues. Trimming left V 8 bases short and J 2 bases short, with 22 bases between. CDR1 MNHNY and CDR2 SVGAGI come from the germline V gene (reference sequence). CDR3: CASPPEEAGRPYEQYF. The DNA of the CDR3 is TGTGCCAGCCCTCCCGAGGAGGCGGGGAGGCCCTACGAGCAGTACTTC.

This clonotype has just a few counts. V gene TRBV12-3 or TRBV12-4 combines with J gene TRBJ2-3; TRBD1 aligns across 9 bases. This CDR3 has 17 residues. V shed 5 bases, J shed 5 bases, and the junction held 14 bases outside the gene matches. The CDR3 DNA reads TGTGCCAGCAGTCCGATCCTGAACAGGGGGCGAGGAGATACGCAGTATTTT. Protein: CASSPILNRGRGDTQYF.

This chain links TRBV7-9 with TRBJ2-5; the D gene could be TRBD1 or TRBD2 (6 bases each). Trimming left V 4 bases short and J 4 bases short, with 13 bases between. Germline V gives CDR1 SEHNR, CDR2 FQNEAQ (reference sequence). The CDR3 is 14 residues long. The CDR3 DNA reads TGTGCCAGCAGCTCAGCTGGGGGGCCAGAGACCCAGTACTTC. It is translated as CASSSAGGPETQYF.

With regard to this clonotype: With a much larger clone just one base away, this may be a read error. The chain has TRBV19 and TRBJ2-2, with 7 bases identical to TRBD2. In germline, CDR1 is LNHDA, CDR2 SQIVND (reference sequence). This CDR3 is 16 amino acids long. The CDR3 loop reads CASSQGLRLNTGELVF. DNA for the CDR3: TGTGCCAGTAGTCAGGGACTACGGCTGAACACCGGGGAGCTGGTTTTT.

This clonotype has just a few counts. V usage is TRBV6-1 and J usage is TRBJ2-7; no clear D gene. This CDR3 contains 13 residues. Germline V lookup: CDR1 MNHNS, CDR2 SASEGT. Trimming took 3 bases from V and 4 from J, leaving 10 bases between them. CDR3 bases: TGTGCCAGCAGTGATTTCTATTTGTACGAGCAGTACTTC. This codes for CASSDFYLYEQYF.

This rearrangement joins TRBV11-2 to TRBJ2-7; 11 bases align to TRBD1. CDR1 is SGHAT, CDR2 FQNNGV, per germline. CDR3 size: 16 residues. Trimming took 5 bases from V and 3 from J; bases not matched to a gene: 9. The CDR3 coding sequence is TGTGCCAGCAGCCCGTACCGGGACAGGGGGGACTACGAGCAGTACTTC. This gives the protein CASSPYRDRGDYEQYF.

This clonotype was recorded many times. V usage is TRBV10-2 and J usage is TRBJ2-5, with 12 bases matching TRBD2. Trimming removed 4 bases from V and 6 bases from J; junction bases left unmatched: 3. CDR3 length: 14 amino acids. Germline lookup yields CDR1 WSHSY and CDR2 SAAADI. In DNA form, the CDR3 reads TGCGCCAGCAGTGCTAGCGGGGGGGCCCAGACCCAGTACTTC. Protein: CASSASGGAQTQYF.

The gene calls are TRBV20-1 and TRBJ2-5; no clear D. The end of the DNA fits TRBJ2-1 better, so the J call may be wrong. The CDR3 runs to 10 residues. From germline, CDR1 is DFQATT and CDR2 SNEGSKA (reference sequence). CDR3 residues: CSAWLDEQFF. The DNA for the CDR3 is TGCAGTGCGTGGCTCGATGAGCAGTTCTTC.

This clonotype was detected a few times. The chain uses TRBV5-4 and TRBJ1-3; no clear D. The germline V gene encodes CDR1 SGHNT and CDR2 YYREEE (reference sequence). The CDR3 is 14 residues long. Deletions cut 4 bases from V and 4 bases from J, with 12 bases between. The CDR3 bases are TGTGCCAGCAGCCCCGCCGGGGTAGGAAACACCATATATTTT. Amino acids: CASSPAGVGNTIYF. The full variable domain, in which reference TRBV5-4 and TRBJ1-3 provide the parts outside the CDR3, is ETGVTQSPTHLIKTRGQQVTLRCSSQSGHNTVSWYQQALGQGPQFIFQYYREEENGRGNFPPRFSGLQFPNYSSELNVNALELDDSALYLCASSPAGVGNTIYFGEGSWLTVV.

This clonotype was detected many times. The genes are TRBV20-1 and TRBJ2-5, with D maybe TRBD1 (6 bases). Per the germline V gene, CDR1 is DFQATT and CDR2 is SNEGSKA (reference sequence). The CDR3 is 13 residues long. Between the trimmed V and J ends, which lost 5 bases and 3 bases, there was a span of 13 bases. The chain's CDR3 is CSAYRTVKETQYF. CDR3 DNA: TGCAGTGCTTATCGGACAGTTAAAGAGACCCAGTACTTC.

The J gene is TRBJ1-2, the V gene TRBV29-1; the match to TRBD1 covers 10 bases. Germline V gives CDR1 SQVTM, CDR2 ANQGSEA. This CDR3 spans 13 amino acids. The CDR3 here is CSGGSGTGVGYTF. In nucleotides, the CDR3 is TGCAGTGGGGGGTCCGGGACAGGGGTAGGCTACACCTTC.